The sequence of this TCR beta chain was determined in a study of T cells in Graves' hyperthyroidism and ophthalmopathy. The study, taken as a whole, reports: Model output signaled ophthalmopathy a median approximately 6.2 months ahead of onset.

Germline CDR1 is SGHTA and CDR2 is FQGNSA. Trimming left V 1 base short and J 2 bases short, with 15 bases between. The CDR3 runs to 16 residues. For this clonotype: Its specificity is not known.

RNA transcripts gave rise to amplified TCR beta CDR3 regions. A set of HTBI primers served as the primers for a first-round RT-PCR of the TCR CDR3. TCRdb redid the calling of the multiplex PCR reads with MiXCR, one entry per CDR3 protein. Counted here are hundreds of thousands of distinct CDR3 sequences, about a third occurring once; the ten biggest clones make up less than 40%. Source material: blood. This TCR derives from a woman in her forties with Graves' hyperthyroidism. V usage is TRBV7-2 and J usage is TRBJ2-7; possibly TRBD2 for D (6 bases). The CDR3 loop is CASSLGRLVLTYEQYF. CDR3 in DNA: TGTGCCAGCAGCTTAGGACGACTAGTTCTTACCTACGAGCAGTACTTC.